Described below is a single T cell receptor beta chain sequence and its context. This sample is drawn from a study of early T cells in non-severe SARS-CoV-2 infection. As for the study in general: Chains were unpaired, as sequencing was done on bulk RNA from unsorted whole blood.

Unique molecular identifiers were attached to individual cDNA molecules. MiXCR was run by TCRdb on the 5' RACE reads, yielding one entry per CDR3 protein. Among over 95,000 distinct CDR3 sequences listed, 16% were seen once. The receptor was isolated from an adult who was a healthcare worker with PCR-confirmed SARS-CoV-2 infection or an uninfected control (not recorded which). The source material was whole blood.

CDR3 nucleotide sequence: TGTGCCAGCAGTTTATTGGGCAGGGTCGGTTCCGGGGCCAACGTCCTGACTTTC. Amino acids: CASSLLGRVGSGANVLTF. The chain is built from TRBV27 and TRBJ2-6; a weak D match, TRBD1 (5 bases). The V and J ends lost 1 base and 4 bases respectively, with 17 bases between them. This CDR3 spans 18 amino acids. Germline V CDR1 and CDR2: MNHEY, SMNVEV (reference sequence).